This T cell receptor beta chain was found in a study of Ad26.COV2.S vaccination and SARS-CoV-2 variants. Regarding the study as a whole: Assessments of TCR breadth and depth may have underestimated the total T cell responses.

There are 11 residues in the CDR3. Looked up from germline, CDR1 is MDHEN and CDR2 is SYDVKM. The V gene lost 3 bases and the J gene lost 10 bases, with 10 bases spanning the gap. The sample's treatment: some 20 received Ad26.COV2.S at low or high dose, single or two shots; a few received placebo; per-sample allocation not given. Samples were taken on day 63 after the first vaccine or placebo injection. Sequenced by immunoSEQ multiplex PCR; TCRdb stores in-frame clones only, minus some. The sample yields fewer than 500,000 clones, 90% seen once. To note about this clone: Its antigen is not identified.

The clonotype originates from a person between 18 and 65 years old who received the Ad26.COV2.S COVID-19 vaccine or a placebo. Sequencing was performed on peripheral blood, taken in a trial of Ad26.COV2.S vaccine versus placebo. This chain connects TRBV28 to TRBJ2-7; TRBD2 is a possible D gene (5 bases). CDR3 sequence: CASSFSTGQYF. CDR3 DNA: TGTGCCAGCAGTTTTTCCACGGGACAGTACTTC. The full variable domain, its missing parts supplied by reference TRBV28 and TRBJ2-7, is DVKVTQSSRYLVKRTGEKVFLECVQDMDHENMFWYRQDPGLGLRLIYFSYDVKMKEKGDIPEGYSVSREKKERFSLILESASTNQTSMYLCASSFSTGQYFGPGTRLTVT.